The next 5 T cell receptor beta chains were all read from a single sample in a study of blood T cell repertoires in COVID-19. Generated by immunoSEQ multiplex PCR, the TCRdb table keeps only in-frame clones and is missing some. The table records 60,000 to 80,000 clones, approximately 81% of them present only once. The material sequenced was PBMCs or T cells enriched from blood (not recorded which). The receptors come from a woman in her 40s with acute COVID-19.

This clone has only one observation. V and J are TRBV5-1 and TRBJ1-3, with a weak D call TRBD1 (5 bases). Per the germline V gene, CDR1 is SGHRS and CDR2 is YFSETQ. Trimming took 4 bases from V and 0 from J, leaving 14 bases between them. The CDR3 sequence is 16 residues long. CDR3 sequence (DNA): TGCGCCAGCAGCCGACAGACTCCAGACTCTGGAAACACCATATATTTT. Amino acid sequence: CASSRQTPDSGNTIYF.

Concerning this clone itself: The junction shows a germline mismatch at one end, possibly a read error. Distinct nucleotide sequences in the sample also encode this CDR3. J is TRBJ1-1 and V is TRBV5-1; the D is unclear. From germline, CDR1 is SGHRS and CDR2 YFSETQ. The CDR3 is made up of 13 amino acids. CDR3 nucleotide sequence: TGCGCTAGCAGAAGAGGAGGGAACACTGAAGCTTTCTTT. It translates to CASRRGGNTEAFF.

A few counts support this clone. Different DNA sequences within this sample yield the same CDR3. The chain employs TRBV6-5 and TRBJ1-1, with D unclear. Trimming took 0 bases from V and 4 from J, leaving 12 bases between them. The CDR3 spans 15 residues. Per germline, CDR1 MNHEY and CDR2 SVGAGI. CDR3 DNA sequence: TGTGCCAGCAGTTACTCGAGACCGGGTAGCACTGAAGCTTTCTTT. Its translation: CASSYSRPGSTEAFF.

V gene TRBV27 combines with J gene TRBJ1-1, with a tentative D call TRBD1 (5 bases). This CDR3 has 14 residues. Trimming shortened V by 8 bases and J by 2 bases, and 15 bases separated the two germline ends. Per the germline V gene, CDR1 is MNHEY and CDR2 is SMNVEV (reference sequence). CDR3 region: CASGFRAVNTEAFF. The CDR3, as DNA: TGTGCCAGCGGCTTCAGGGCGGTCAACACTGAAGCTTTCTTT.

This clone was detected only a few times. The CDR3 reads CASTPPSYEQFF. CDR3 sequence (DNA): TGTGCCAGCACCCCCCCTTCCTATGAGCAGTTCTTC. The V gene is TRBV7-2, the J gene TRBJ2-1; D is unclear. CDR3 length: 12 residues. The germline V gene encodes CDR1 SGHTA and CDR2 FQGNSA. Trimming cost V 7 bases and J 8 bases, with 12 bases left between them.